One and the same sample provided the 10 T cell receptor beta chains below, sequenced in a study of cytomegalovirus exposure and HLA in healthy donors. Both 60 Vbeta primers and 13 Jbeta primers went into the PCR. Some clones are missing from TCRdb's copy, which holds only in-frame ones; the method was immunoSEQ multiplex PCR. The sample lists fewer than 180,000 clones, approximately 60% occurring once. Sequenced sample: PBMCs. The receptors derive from a woman between 55 and 75 years old in good health and CMV-seropositive.

This clone came up once. The chain combines TRBV11-2 with TRBJ1-2; 12 positions match TRBD1. The CDR3 loop spans 14 amino acids. Unmatched junction bases numbered 5, after V lost 5 bases and J lost 7 bases. Germline V gene sequence: CDR1 SGHAT, CDR2 FQNNGV. Here the CDR3 DNA reads TGTGCCAGCAGCCTGGGACAGGGGGCTGGTGGCTACACCTTC. It yields the protein CASSLGQGAGGYTF.

The chain joins TRBV15 to TRBJ1-1; TRBD1 is a possible D gene (5 bases). The CDR3 has 13 amino acids. From germline, CDR1 is LNHNV and CDR2 YYDKDF (reference sequence). The V end was cut by 6 bases, the J end by 4 bases, with 12 bases between. The CDR3 bases are TGTGCCACCAGTCAGGGTGTGGCCACTGAAGCTTTCTTT. Translation: CATSQGVATEAFF.

This clone was found a few times. This chain uses TRBV7-2 with TRBJ1-2, with 8 bases lining up with TRBD1. The CDR3 totals 13 residues. Germline CDR1 is SGHTA and CDR2 is FQGNSA. J lost 8 bases, V lost 5 bases, and 7 bases had no gene match. The CDR3 DNA follows: TGTGCCAGCAGCCCTGGACAGGGAAGAGGCTACACCTTC. Translated: CASSPGQGRGYTF.

There are a few counts of this clone. The chain employs TRBV10-3 and TRBJ2-3; the match to TRBD2 covers 9 bases. Germline trimming cut 2 bases from V and 9 bases from J; bases unmatched to any gene: 21. This CDR3 has 19 amino acids. The germline gives CDR1 ENHRY, CDR2 SYGVKD. CDR3 in amino acids: CAISEPRDGREGRRGTQYF. CDR3 sequence (DNA): TGTGCCATCAGTGAGCCACGGGACGGGCGGGAGGGAAGAAGGGGGACGCAGTATTTT.

CDR3 sequence: CASSKSRGLNTEAFF. CDR3 bases: TGTGCCAGCAGTAAATCCAGGGGGTTGAACACTGAAGCTTTCTTT. This chain connects TRBV6-5 to TRBJ1-1; 7 nucleotides match TRBD1. CDR1 is MNHEY and CDR2 is SVGAGI in the germline V gene. The ends lost 5 bases at V and 0 bases at J; junction bases unmatched: 6. CDR3 length: 15 residues.

This rearrangement joins TRBV7-7 to TRBJ2-5; 9 nucleotides agree with TRBD2. Germline loops: CDR1 SSHAT, CDR2 FNYEAQ (reference sequence). Trimming removed 4 bases from V and 4 bases from J; junction bases left unmatched: 4. The CDR3 totals 14 residues. CDR3 nucleotide sequence: TGTGCCAGCAGCTCTGGTAGCGGGAGAGAGACCCAGTACTTC. Translated, it gives CASSSGSGRETQYF.

J is TRBJ1-5 and V is TRBV7-9; a weak D match, TRBD1 (6 bases). V lost 4 bases, J lost 5 bases, and 15 bases lay in between. This CDR3 is 15 amino acids long. Looked up from germline, CDR1 is SEHNR and CDR2 is FQNEAQ (reference sequence). Here the CDR3 reads CASSSTGRVDQPQHF. CDR3 in DNA: TGTGCCAGCAGCTCTACAGGGAGGGTTGATCAGCCCCAGCATTTT.

The chain uses TRBV5-1 and TRBJ1-2, with 11 positions matching TRBD1. Germline loops: CDR1 SGHRS, CDR2 YFSETQ. The J segment lost 4 bases and the V segment lost 2 bases, leaving 4 bases of the junction unmatched. The CDR3 is 15 amino acids. DNA for the CDR3: TGCGCCAGCAGCTTCGGACAGGGGGCCACCTATGGCTACACCTTC. Translated: CASSFGQGATYGYTF.

Notes on this clone: Mismatch with germline at one junction end may stem from a read error. V gene TRBV6-1 combines with J gene TRBJ1-1; the match to TRBD1 covers 8 bases. Germline V gene data show CDR1 as MNHNS and CDR2 as SASEGT. This CDR3 spans 14 amino acids. The CDR3 sequence: CASSPDRANAEAFF. In nucleotides, the CDR3 is TGTGCCAGCAGTCCGGACAGGGCGAACGCTGAAGCTTTCTTT.

This chain uses TRBV7-9 with TRBJ1-3; weak D call: TRBD1 (6 bases). Trimming took off 5 bases at V and 3 bases at J, with 17 bases between the two ends. Germline V lookup: CDR1 SEHNR, CDR2 FQNEAQ (reference sequence). The CDR3 loop spans 16 amino acids. CDR3 amino acids: CASSTSLTGSGNTIYF. In DNA, the CDR3 is TGTGCCAGCAGCACCTCTCTAACAGGGAGTGGAAACACCATATATTTT.